What follows are 17 T cell receptor beta chains derived from one specimen sequenced in a study of shared clonotypes between healthy human individuals. Using immunoSEQ multiplex PCR, the repertoire was profiled, and TCRdb retains in-frame clones only, with some absent. Among about 2 million clones, roughly 94% were seen once, and the ten largest hold about 0.13%. The specimen sequenced was naive CD4+ T cells sorted from blood. The sample's subset: CD45RA+ positively selected. The receptors were sampled from a man younger than 35 in good health.

A note on this clone: A much larger clone sits a single nucleotide away, making a read error possible. This same CDR3 is encoded by further DNA sequences in the sample. The V and J genes are TRBV28 and TRBJ1-2; D may be TRBD1 (5 bases). The CDR3 runs 14 residues. Germline CDR1 MDHEN, CDR2 SYDVKM. Written as DNA, the CDR3 is TGTGCCAGCAGCTTATTTCTGGGGCAGGAAGGCTACACCTTC. Its protein is CASSLFLGQEGYTF.

As concerns this clone: This same CDR3 is encoded by further DNA sequences in the sample. The chain recombines TRBV5-1 with TRBJ2-3; perhaps TRBD2 as D (5 bases). V was trimmed by 3 bases and J by 0 bases, leaving 5 bases between them. The CDR3 has 13 residues. Germline-derived CDR1 and CDR2 are SGHRS and YFSETQ. The CDR3 loop is CASSSGSTDTQYF. CDR3 sequence (DNA): TGCGCCAGCAGCTCGGGGAGCACAGATACGCAGTATTTT.

The genes are TRBV14 and TRBJ1-2; TRBD1 might be the D (6 bases). V gave up 5 bases and J gave up 3 bases, with 7 bases separating them. Germline V gene lookup returns CDR1 SGHDN and CDR2 FVKESK. This CDR3 has 12 amino acids. As DNA, the CDR3 is TGTGCCAGCAGCAGGACAGACTATGGCTACACCTTC. As protein: CASSRTDYGYTF.

The chain has TRBV27 and TRBJ2-7; no reliable D call. Germline values: CDR1 MNHEY, CDR2 SMNVEV (reference sequence). This CDR3 has 13 amino acids. The V and J ends lost 3 bases and 6 bases respectively, with 12 bases between them. Here the CDR3 DNA reads TGTGCCAGCAGTTTTCAATGGAGTGGCGAGCAGTACTTC. As protein: CASSFQWSGEQYF.

V usage is TRBV6-5 and J usage is TRBJ1-2; TRBD1 matches at 8 bases. Germline V gene sequence: CDR1 MNHEY, CDR2 SVGAGI. The ends lost 4 bases at V and 6 bases at J; junction bases unmatched: 7. The CDR3 length is 14 residues. DNA for the CDR3: TGTGCCAGCAGTTTACGGCAGGGGGCTCATGGCTACACCTTC. It encodes CASSLRQGAHGYTF.

The rearrangement joins TRBV9 to TRBJ2-7; 9 bases map to TRBD1. In germline, CDR1 is SGDLS, CDR2 YYNGEE. Unmatched junction bases numbered 7, after V lost 4 bases and J lost 5 bases. CDR3 length equals 14 residues. In DNA form, the CDR3 reads TGTGCCAGCAGCCCTTGGACAGGGGAAAACGAGCAGTACTTC. Translating gives CASSPWTGENEQYF.

V and J are TRBV10-3 and TRBJ2-7; 7 nucleotides align to TRBD1. The V and J ends lost 3 bases and 0 bases, in that order; junction bases with no gene match: 5. The CDR3 is made up of 15 amino acids. Germline CDR1 ENHRY, CDR2 SYGVKD. The CDR3 DNA reads TGTGCCATCAGTGACTCGACAGGGAACTCCTACGAGCAGTACTTC. Amino acids: CAISDSTGNSYEQYF.

The V call is TRBV30, the J call TRBJ2-7, with 8 bases fitting TRBD1. Germline values: CDR1 GTSNPN, CDR2 SVGIG (reference sequence). The CDR3 sequence is 12 residues long. V lost 4 bases, J lost 12 bases, and 11 bases stayed unmatched. CDR3 loop: CAWNLGTGRVYF. CDR3 nucleotides: TGTGCCTGGAACCTGGGGACAGGTAGGGTGTACTTC. The complete variable domain, with remaining parts taken from reference TRBV30 and TRBJ2-7, reads SQTIHQWPATLVQPVGSPLSLECTVEGTSNPNLYWYRQAAGRGLQLLFYSVGIGQISSEVPQNLSASRPQDRQFILSSKKLLLSDSGFYLCAWNLGTGRVYFGPGTRLTVT.

Details on this clone: One end of the junction is discordant with germline, which a read error may explain. V and J are TRBV5-4 and TRBJ1-1, with D perhaps matching TRBD1 (6 bases). The CDR3 runs to 14 residues. CDR1 is SGHNT, CDR2 YYREEE, per germline (reference sequence). CDR3 sequence reads: CASTLGAANTEAFF. CDR3 coding DNA: TGTGCCAGCACCTTGGGGGCGGCGAACACTGAAGCTTTCTTT.

The rearrangement links TRBV7-8 to TRBJ1-6; D is ambiguous. CDR1 is SGHVS and CDR2 is FQNEAQ in the germline V gene. V was trimmed by 4 bases and J by 5 bases, leaving 12 bases between them. The CDR3 runs to 15 residues. The CDR3 spells CASSSLDLDNSPLHF. CDR3 sequence (DNA): TGTGCCAGCAGCTCCTTGGACCTTGATAATTCACCCCTCCACTTT. The full variable domain, completed using reference TRBV7-8 and TRBJ1-6, is GAGVSQSPRYKVAKRGQDVALRCDPISGHVSLFWYQQALGQGPEFLTYFQNEAQLDKSGLPSDRFFAERPEGSVSTLKIQRTQQEDSAVYLCASSSLDLDNSPLHFGNGTRLTVT.

The chain carries TRBV13 and TRBJ2-1; the match to TRBD2 covers 10 bases. After removal of 5 bases from V and 4 bases from J, the junction contained 5 bases not matched to a gene. Per germline, CDR1 PRHDT and CDR2 FYEKMQ (reference sequence). This CDR3 is 15 amino acids long. The CDR3 nucleotides read TGTGCCAGCAGCCTCCGGACTAGCGGATACAATGAGCAGTTCTTC. Translated: CASSLRTSGYNEQFF.

The gene calls are TRBV7-9 and TRBJ2-7, with 7 bases lining up with TRBD1. This CDR3 has 16 amino acids. Germline lookup yields CDR1 SEHNR and CDR2 FQNEAQ (reference sequence). With V trimmed by 4 bases and J by 0 bases, 9 bases remained unmatched. CDR3 DNA sequence: TGTGCCAGCAGCTGGACAGCGACAGGGCGCTCCTACGAGCAGTACTTC. The encoded protein is CASSWTATGRSYEQYF.

This clone was seen repeatedly, ten times or more. The V call is TRBV2, the J call TRBJ1-1; 12 positions match TRBD1. The CDR3 contains 14 residues. CDR1 and CDR2 (germline): SNHLY, FYNNEI. Trimming removed 10 bases from V and 5 bases from J; junction bases left unmatched: 8. CDR3: CATTGQGARTEAFF. In DNA, the CDR3 is TGTGCCACCACGGGACAGGGGGCGCGAACTGAAGCTTTCTTT.

The V and J genes are TRBV30 and TRBJ1-5; no clear D gene. The CDR3 consists of 14 residues. Germline CDR1 GTSNPN, CDR2 SVGIG (reference sequence). The V and J ends lost 2 bases and 1 base respectively, with 9 bases between them. The CDR3 nucleotides read TGTGCCTGGAGTAATTGGGGAAGCAATCAGCCCCAGCATTTT. As protein: CAWSNWGSNQPQHF.

The chain carries TRBV27 and TRBJ1-2; perhaps TRBD1 as D (5 bases). CDR3 size: 14 residues. Germline values: CDR1 MNHEY, CDR2 SMNVEV (reference sequence). Trimming shortened V by 2 bases and J by 4 bases, and 11 bases separated the two germline ends. DNA of the CDR3: TGTGCCAGCAGTTTAGAGCGTCAGGGCTATGGCTACACCTTC. As protein: CASSLERQGYGYTF.

The chain couples TRBV25-1 to TRBJ1-4; no definite D call. Trimming removed 4 bases at V and 7 bases at J, with 7 bases between. This CDR3 is 12 amino acids long. Germline V gives CDR1 MGHDK, CDR2 SYGVNS. CDR3 residues: CASSGPGEKLFF. CDR3 nucleotide sequence: TGTGCCAGCAGTGGACCTGGTGAAAAACTGTTTTTT.

V usage is TRBV14 and J usage is TRBJ2-1, with 8 bases aligning to TRBD1. The CDR3 spans 15 residues. Germline V lookup: CDR1 SGHDN, CDR2 FVKESK. After removal of 4 bases from V and 2 bases from J, the junction contained 4 bases not matched to a gene. The CDR3 region is CASSLGTGAYNEQFF. The CDR3 nucleotides are TGTGCCAGCAGCCTTGGGACAGGCGCCTACAATGAGCAGTTCTTC.